A single sample is the source of the 20 T cell receptor beta chains below, sequenced in a study of shared clonotypes between healthy human individuals (dated by TCRdb to the early 2020s). The receptor library was made with the immunoSEQ multiplex PCR assay. TCRdb took over this immuneACCESS table, retaining in-frame rearrangements with V and J assigned. Such tables are incomplete; in checked studies, under half of the missing clones stem from an unresolved V gene, and the remainder is unexplained. The sample table holds some 630,000 clones, of which about two thirds were seen once. The top ten clones comprise under 2% of the sample. Sequenced input: memory CD4+ T cells sorted from blood. The sample's cell subset or site, from its label and the paper: CD45RA-negative fraction. The source of these receptors is a woman in her twenties or thirties in good health.

J is TRBJ2-1 and V is TRBV19, with 8 positions matching TRBD1. V was pared by 1 base and J by 6 bases, with 5 bases of the junction left unmatched. The V gene's germline CDR1 is LNHDA and CDR2 SQIVND (reference sequence). The CDR3 consists of 15 residues. CDR3 nucleotides: TGTGCCAGTAGTATAGGTCAGGGGGCGTTCAATGAGCAGTTCTTC. Protein sequence: CASSIGQGAFNEQFF.

This clone was counted only a few times. This rearrangement joins TRBV7-3 to TRBJ2-1, with a tentative D call TRBD2 (6 bases). V was trimmed by 2 bases and J by 7 bases, leaving 12 bases between them. CDR3 size: 14 residues. Per germline, CDR1 SGHTA and CDR2 FQGTGA. Here the CDR3 DNA reads TGTGCCAGCAGCTTAGGACCGGGGGAGAATGAGCAGTTCTTC. Its translation: CASSLGPGENEQFF. The whole variable domain, remainder taken from reference TRBV7-3 and TRBJ2-1, is GAGVSQTPSNKVTEKGKYVELRCDPISGHTALYWYRQSLGQGPEFLIYFQGTGAADDSGLPNDRFFAVRPEGSVSTLKIQRTERGDSAVYLCASSLGPGENEQFFGPGTRLTVL.

The table lists this clone with many counts. The gene calls are TRBV7-8 and TRBJ2-7; weak D call: TRBD1 (5 bases). Germline CDR1 and CDR2: SGHVS and FQNEAQ. The CDR3 has 15 amino acids. Trimming left V 1 base short and J 2 bases short, with 12 bases between. CDR3 in DNA: TGTGCCAGCAGCTTAGTTTGGGGCGATACCTACGAGCAGTACTTC. This codes for CASSLVWGDTYEQYF.

This clone turned up a few times. The chain uses TRBV7-8 and TRBJ2-7; D unclear. Germline values: CDR1 SGHVS, CDR2 FQNEAQ. The CDR3 runs to 11 residues. The V gene lost 4 bases and the J gene lost 6 bases, with 7 bases spanning the gap. CDR3 loop: CASSSRFEQYF. Written as DNA, the CDR3 is TGTGCCAGCAGCTCAAGGTTCGAGCAGTACTTC.

This clone has only a few counts. The chain couples TRBV7-9 to TRBJ2-1, with TRBD2 identical over 8 bases. After removal of 9 bases from V and 3 bases from J, the junction contained 7 bases not matched to a gene. Germline values: CDR1 SEHNR, CDR2 FQNEAQ (reference sequence). This CDR3 is built from 14 residues. DNA for the CDR3: TGTGCCAGATCAGCGGGAGATGGCTACAATGAGCAGTTCTTC. It encodes CARSAGDGYNEQFF.

This clone was counted many times. Within the sample, other DNA sequences also encode this same CDR3. The rearrangement uses TRBV19 and TRBJ1-4; 7 bases align to TRBD1. The CDR3 has 15 residues. Looked up from germline, CDR1 is LNHDA and CDR2 is SQIVND (reference sequence). V gave up 5 bases and J gave up 4 bases; unmatched junction bases: 7. CDR3 DNA sequence: TGTGCCAGTAGTGGCCGGGACAGCCTTAATGAAAAACTGTTTTTT. This encodes CASSGRDSLNEKLFF.

This clone was detected only a few times. CDR3: CASSLNSPNTEAFF. The DNA for the CDR3 is TGTGCCAGCAGTTTAAACAGCCCTAACACTGAAGCTTTCTTT. The chain uses TRBV27 and TRBJ1-1; D remains unclear. Germline V gene lookup returns CDR1 MNHEY and CDR2 SMNVEV (reference sequence). Trimming removed 2 bases from V and 2 bases from J, with 9 bases in between. This CDR3 comprises 14 residues.

The chain carries TRBV11-2 and TRBJ2-7, with D possibly called TRBD1 or TRBD2 (5 bases each). In germline, CDR1 is SGHAT, CDR2 FQNNGV. Trimming left V 1 base short and J 0 bases short, with 13 bases between. The CDR3 covers 16 residues. The CDR3 protein is CASSLAPGAVSYEQYF. As DNA, the CDR3 is TGTGCCAGCAGCTTAGCGCCCGGGGCAGTCTCCTACGAGCAGTACTTC.

The V gene is TRBV19, the J gene TRBJ2-7; 10 nucleotides line up with TRBD1. Germline loops: CDR1 LNHDA, CDR2 SQIVND (reference sequence). This CDR3 comprises 15 residues. With V trimmed by 2 bases and J by 5 bases, 6 bases remained unmatched. The CDR3 region has the DNA TGTGCCAGTAGTATAACCCGGGACAGGGGCCACGAGCAGTACTTC. Translating gives CASSITRDRGHEQYF.

This clone showed up just a few times. The chain employs TRBV19 and TRBJ1-5, with D hard to call. Deletions cut 4 bases from V and 5 bases from J, with 12 bases between. The CDR3 length is 14 residues. CDR1 is LNHDA and CDR2 is SQIVND in the germline V gene (reference sequence). CDR3 coding DNA: TGTGCCAGTAGTACGGGTAGGATCCATCAGCCCCAGCATTTT. Translation gives CASSTGRIHQPQHF.

J is TRBJ2-2 and V is TRBV7-9, with D hard to call. V lost 5 bases and J lost 0, with 10 bases in between. Germline CDR1 and CDR2: SEHNR and FQNEAQ (reference sequence). The CDR3 is 15 residues long. The CDR3, as DNA: TGTGCCAGCAGCACCAAGGTTGCGAACACCGGGGAGCTGTTTTTT. As protein: CASSTKVANTGELFF.

V usage is TRBV19 and J usage is TRBJ1-5, with 8 bases that match TRBD1. J lost 4 bases, V lost 8 bases, and 7 bases had no gene match. Germline CDR1 is LNHDA and CDR2 is SQIVND (reference sequence). CDR3 length: 14 amino acids. The CDR3, as DNA: TGTGCCAGTTCGACAGGGGATGTAAATCAGCCCCAGCATTTT. It translates to CASSTGDVNQPQHF.

This chain links TRBV19 with TRBJ2-1; TRBD2 matches at 9 bases. Germline CDR1 is LNHDA and CDR2 is SQIVND (reference sequence). V was clipped by 4 bases and J by 0 bases; unmatched bases: 10. The CDR3 is 18 amino acids. In DNA form, the CDR3 reads TGTGCCAGTAGTAGATTCCATGCTAGCGGGACCTCCTACAATGAGCAGTTCTTC. Translating gives CASSRFHASGTSYNEQFF.

This clone has a handful of counts. The chain has TRBV11-2 and TRBJ2-1; D could derive from TRBD1 or TRBD2 (5 bases each). The length of the CDR3 is 16 residues. Deletions cut 5 bases from V and 4 bases from J, with 18 bases between. CDR1 and CDR2 from the germline V gene are SGHAT and FQNNGV. The CDR3 bases are TGTGCCAGCAGCCCTCATGGGGGTGGGATTTACAATGAGCAGTTCTTC. Its translation is CASSPHGGGIYNEQFF.

On this clone itself: Compared with germline, one end of the junction differs, possibly owing to a read error. Other nucleotide sequences from this sample produce the same CDR3. The chain joins TRBV28 to TRBJ1-1; tentative D call: TRBD1 (5 bases). Germline lookup yields CDR1 MDHEN and CDR2 SYDVKM. The CDR3 is made up of 13 amino acids. The CDR3 spells CASTGHMNTEAFF. In DNA, the CDR3 is TGTGCTAGCACCGGACATATGAACACTGAAGCTTTCTTT.

V and J are TRBV5-1 and TRBJ2-6, with a weak D call TRBD1 (6 bases). Trimming stripped 4 bases from V and 2 bases from J, with 16 bases between. The V gene's germline CDR1 is SGHRS and CDR2 YFSETQ. The CDR3 has 17 residues. CDR3 in amino acids: CASSRDTLLAGANVLTF. The CDR3 coding sequence is TGCGCCAGCAGCCGGGACACCCTCTTGGCTGGGGCCAACGTCCTGACTTTC. The full variable domain, with the rest looked up from reference TRBV5-1 and TRBJ2-6, is KAGVTQTPRYLIKTRGQQVTLSCSPISGHRSVSWYQQTPGQGLQFLFEYFSETQRNKGNFPGRFSGRQFSNSRSEMNVSTLELGDSALYLCASSRDTLLAGANVLTFGAGSRLTVL.

This clone has just a few counts. V gene TRBV18 combines with J gene TRBJ2-1, with TRBD2 identical over 7 bases. The CDR3 totals 12 residues. Germline values: CDR1 KGHSH, CDR2 LQKENI. Germline trimming cut 2 bases from V and 10 bases from J; bases unmatched to any gene: 2. For the CDR3, the DNA is TGTGCCAGCTCACCAGGGGGGGAAGAGCAGTTCTTC. Residues: CASSPGGEEQFF.

This clone turned up a few times. CDR3 in amino acids: CASSLTRTSGETQYF. In DNA, the CDR3 is TGTGCCAGCAGCCTAACTCGGACTAGCGGAGAGACCCAGTACTTC. The gene calls are TRBV7-7 and TRBJ2-5, with 10 bases identical to TRBD2. Germline lookup yields CDR1 SSHAT and CDR2 FNYEAQ (reference sequence). CDR3 size: 15 residues. J was trimmed by 4 bases and V by 5 bases; bases with no gene match: 7.

V is TRBV28 and J is TRBJ2-5; D gene ambiguous. Trimming cost V 5 bases and J 0 bases, with 10 bases left between them. This CDR3 spans 14 amino acids. Germline V CDR1 and CDR2: MDHEN, SYDVKM. CDR3 in amino acids: CASSTAPHQETQYF. The CDR3 region has the DNA TGTGCCAGCAGTACAGCCCCCCACCAAGAGACCCAGTACTTC.

The V and J genes are TRBV2 and TRBJ2-3, with a possible D match to TRBD2 (5 bases). CDR3 length: 14 residues. V was pared by 3 bases and J by 4 bases, with 11 bases between. Germline V CDR1 and CDR2: SNHLY, FYNNEI. The CDR3 DNA is TGTGCCAGCAGTGAGGAGGCTAGGTCAGATACGCAGTATTTT. Its protein is CASSEEARSDTQYF.